A selection of T cell receptor beta chains follows, all from one sample in a study of blood T cell repertoires in COVID-19. Clones were sequenced by immunoSEQ multiplex PCR, and TCRdb holds only the in-frame ones, with some missing. The sample consists of 150,000 to 170,000 clones, about 90% of them appearing once. The sequenced sample was peripheral blood. The receptor set was obtained from a man aged 45-65 years with acute or convalescent COVID-19. The CDR3 runs from the conserved cysteine through the conserved F or W. A D gene is named only where the DNA matches it firmly. Expanded clones are given a class, and other clones once, few, many or no size at all.

d_gene	j_gene	v_gene	abundance	CDR3nt	CDR3aa
-	TRBJ1-2	TRBV12-5	-	TGTGCTAGTGTACGACAGCTCCATGGCTACACCTTC	CASVRQLHGYTF
TRBD1	TRBJ1-4	TRBV18	once	TGTGCCAGCTCACCAGGGACAGCCCGAGCAACTAATGAAAAACTGTTTTTT	CASSPGTARATNEKLFF
-	TRBJ2-3	TRBV28	-	TGTGCCAGCAGAAGGAGGGAGACAGATACGCAGTATTTT	CASRRRETDTQYF
-	TRBJ1-2	TRBV25-1	once	TGTGCCAGCAGTGAGGGCGGGTACTATGGCTACACCTTC	CASSEGGYYGYTF
-	TRBJ1-2	TRBV27	-	TGTGCCAGCAGTTTATCGACACAAATCGGTAACTATGGCTACACCTTC	CASSLSTQIGNYGYTF
-	TRBJ2-1	TRBV7-2	-	TGTGCCAGCAGCTCCGGTCCTAACAGCTCCTACAATGAGCAGTTCTTC	CASSSGPNSSYNEQFF
TRBD2	TRBJ2-3	TRBV6-6	-	TGTGCCAGCAGTTCCTCGACTAGCGGGGGACCAGATACGCAGTATTTT	CASSSSTSGGPDTQYF
TRBD1	TRBJ1-4	TRBV9	-	TGTGCCAGCGGGGGATACAGGGGACGCGGGGCAACTAATGAAAAACTGTTTTTT	CASGGYRGRGATNEKLFF
-	TRBJ2-6	TRBV29-1	once	TGCAGCGTGAGGGTCTCTGGGGCCAACGTCCTGACTTTC	CSVRVSGANVLTF
-	TRBJ1-1	TRBV3-1/TRBV3-2	-	TGTGCCAGCAGCCTCTCCGGGGGTCTGAACACTGAAGCTTTCTTT	CASSLSGGLNTEAFF
-	TRBJ2-7	TRBV21-1	-	TGTGCCAGCAGCACCGGGACAGGGTCGTACTTC	CASSTGTGSYF
-	TRBJ1-5	TRBV7-8	-	TGTGCCAGCAGCAACGGACTAATAGGGCCCCAGCATTTT	CASSNGLIGPQHF
-	TRBJ1-3	TRBV29-1	-	TGCAGCGTCCAAATAAGGGGCGACGGCTTTAAACTTGCTGGAAACACCATATATTTT	CSVQIRGDGFKLAGNTIYF
TRBD1	TRBJ1-6	TRBV5-8	-	TGTGCCAGCAGCCCGGGACAGGGGGCTTCACCCCTCCACTTT	CASSPGQGASPLHF
TRBD2	TRBJ2-7	TRBV6-5	once	TGTGCCAGCAGTTACTCTGGGACTAGCGGAAAGCGGGGGCAGTACTTC	CASSYSGTSGKRGQYF
-	TRBJ1-1	TRBV29-1	-	TGCAGCGTTGGAGAAAGGGGGATCACTGAAGCTTTCTTT	CSVGERGITEAFF
-	TRBJ2-1	TRBV10-3	-	TGTGCCATCAGTTGGGAACGGGAAAACAATGAGCAGTTCTTC	CAISWERENNEQFF
-	TRBJ2-1	TRBV18	-	TGTGCCAGCTCACCCGCGGAGGGTAACAATGAGCAGTTCTTC	CASSPAEGNNEQFF
TRBD1	TRBJ1-5	TRBV9	few	TGTGCCAGCAGCGCAGGACAGGGAAGCTGGCCCCAGCATTTT	CASSAGQGSWPQHF
-	TRBJ2-7	TRBV6-5	-	TGTGCCAGCAGTTACTCTCCAATCCTAGGGCAGTACTTC	CASSYSPILGQYF
TRBD1	TRBJ1-4	TRBV7-9	-	TGTGCCAGCAGCCAACGACAGGGGACTAATGAAAAACTGTTTTTT	CASSQRQGTNEKLFF
-	TRBJ2-3	TRBV3-1/TRBV3-2	-	TGTGCCAGCAGCGTCGTCCTACGCGGTGCAGATACGCAGTATTTT	CASSVVLRGADTQYF
-	TRBJ1-2	TRBV6-5	-	TGTGCCAGCAACTATAACTATGGCTACACCTTC	CASNYNYGYTF
-	TRBJ1-2	TRBV6-2/TRBV6-3	-	TGTGCCAGCAGTGGACAAGGCTATGGCTACACCTTC	CASSGQGYGYTF
TRBD2	TRBJ2-1	TRBV5-4	-	TGTGCCAGCAGCTTACTAGCGGGAGGGTACAATGAGCAGTTCTTC	CASSLLAGGYNEQFF
-	TRBJ1-1	TRBV30	-	TGTGCCTGGAGTGGTTCGAGGGCCGTTCTTATGAACACTGAAGCTTTCTTT	CAWSGSRAVLMNTEAFF
TRBD2	TRBJ2-2	TRBV9	-	TGTGCCAGCAGCCTATTAGCGGGGGGGCATCCCGGGGAGCTGTTTTTT	CASSLLAGGHPGELFF
TRBD2	TRBJ2-7	TRBV2	-	TGTGCCAGCGGACTAGCGGGAGGGCCCTACGAGCAGTACTTC	CASGLAGGPYEQYF
TRBD2	TRBJ2-2	TRBV2	-	TGTGCCAGCCAGCTAGGGACTAGCGGAGGGCTGTTTTTT	CASQLGTSGGLFF
-	TRBJ1-5	TRBV12-3/TRBV12-4	-	TGTGCCAGCAGCTTAAATCGTCCGTCCCAGCATTTT	CASSLNRPSQHF
TRBD1	TRBJ1-6	TRBV27	-	TGTGCCAGCCTTCTAACGTTCGGGACAGGGTCATCACCCCTCCACTTT	CASLLTFGTGSSPLHF
TRBD1	TRBJ2-7	TRBV11-2	once	TGTGCCAGCAGCCTAAAAACCGGGACAGCCTTACTGGAGCAGTACTTC	CASSLKTGTALLEQYF
TRBD1	TRBJ1-2	TRBV4-1	-	TGCGCCAGCAACCACCCCGGGACAGGGGTTAATCGTGGCTACACCTTC	CASNHPGTGVNRGYTF
TRBD1	TRBJ1-6	TRBV7-6	-	TGTGCCAGCAGCTTAGGGACAGGCCATAATTCACCCCTCCACTTT	CASSLGTGHNSPLHF
-	TRBJ2-2	TRBV6-5	-	TGTGCCAGCACCAAACCCGGGACCGGGGAGCTGTTTTTT	CASTKPGTGELFF
-	TRBJ1-2	TRBV4-1	few	TGCGCCAGCAGCCAAGGTCGGGGGGACTATGGCTACACCTTC	CASSQGRGDYGYTF
TRBD1	TRBJ1-5	TRBV28	once	TGTGCCAGCAGTTTATGGACAGGGAATCAGCCCCAGCATTTT	CASSLWTGNQPQHF
TRBD1	TRBJ1-1	TRBV7-3	-	TGTGCCAGTGGACAGGGGAAGGGAACTGAAGCTTTCTTT	CASGQGKGTEAFF
-	TRBJ2-2	TRBV24-1	-	TGTGCCACCAGTGATGGCGGGTTGGCCGGGGAGCTGTTTTTT	CATSDGGLAGELFF
TRBD1	TRBJ1-5	TRBV2	few	TGTGCCAGCAGTGAATCTACAGGGGAGCAGCCCCAGCATTTT	CASSESTGEQPQHF
TRBD1	TRBJ1-5	TRBV30	-	TGTGCCTGGAGTGACGGACAGGGGTTTCAGCCCCAGCATTTT	CAWSDGQGFQPQHF
-	TRBJ2-7	TRBV27	-	TGTGCCAGCAGTTTAGGGTGGGAGGTCCCCCCTTACGAGCAGTACTTC	CASSLGWEVPPYEQYF
-	TRBJ2-1	TRBV18	-	TGTGCCAGCTCACCCCAGGGGTTCAACAATGAGCAGTTCTTC	CASSPQGFNNEQFF
TRBD2	TRBJ2-2	TRBV4-2	once	TGTGCCAGCAGCCAAGTTGGTACGGGAGGGAGTCAGACCGGGGAGCTGTTTTTT	CASSQVGTGGSQTGELFF
-	TRBJ2-6	TRBV10-3	once	TGTGCCACCCGGGTATTGGAAGGGGCTGGGGCCAACGTCCTGACTTTC	CATRVLEGAGANVLTF
-	TRBJ1-6	TRBV12-3/TRBV12-4	-	TGTGCCAGCACCAGGGTCTCTAATTCACCCCTCCACTTT	CASTRVSNSPLHF
-	TRBJ1-1	TRBV6-1	-	TGTGCCAGCAGTGAAGATAGGGGACTTATGGTGACTGAAGCTTTCTTT	CASSEDRGLMVTEAFF
-	TRBJ1-3	TRBV11-2	-	TGTGCCAGCAGCTTAGACGGCGGTCCGCACTCTGGAAACACCATATATTTT	CASSLDGGPHSGNTIYF
-	TRBJ1-3	TRBV3-1/TRBV3-2	-	TGTGCCAGCAGCCCAGGGACTCCAGGGTTTGCTGGAAACACCATATATTTT	CASSPGTPGFAGNTIYF
-	TRBJ1-1	TRBV7-9	-	TGTGCCAGCAGCTTAGGGCCGGGCCAAGGGGACACTGAAGCTTTCTTT	CASSLGPGQGDTEAFF
-	TRBJ2-3	TRBV4-1	-	TGCGCCAGCAGCCGAGATACTAGCACAGATACGCAGTATTTT	CASSRDTSTDTQYF
-	TRBJ1-5	TRBV2	-	TGTGCCAGCAGTCAGGGGAGCAATCAGCCCCAGCATTTT	CASSQGSNQPQHF
-	TRBJ2-7	TRBV2	-	TGTGCCAGCAGTGTAGATAGGTCGGCGCCCGGGTCGGCGTGGTCCTACGAGCAGTACTTC	CASSVDRSAPGSAWSYEQYF
-	TRBJ1-1	TRBV5-1	-	TGCGCCAGTCAGGGCCCGGGACAGAACACTGAAGCTTTCTTT	CASQGPGQNTEAFF
TRBD1	TRBJ1-4	TRBV5-1	-	TGCGCCAGCAGCACGGGACAGCATAATGAAAAACTGTTTTTT	CASSTGQHNEKLFF
TRBD1	TRBJ2-1	TRBV24-1	-	TGTGCCACCAGTGATTACAGGGGAAAGACTACCTCCTACAATGAGCAGTTCTTC	CATSDYRGKTTSYNEQFF
TRBD2	TRBJ2-5	TRBV5-1	-	TGCGCCAGCAGCCGAGTGACTAGCGGGGAGACCCAGTACTTC	CASSRVTSGETQYF
-	TRBJ2-2	TRBV18	-	TGTGCCAGCTCACCCGGGGACAACAGGAACACCGGGGAGCTGTTTTTT	CASSPGDNRNTGELFF
TRBD2	TRBJ2-2	TRBV27	-	TGTGCCAGCAGTCCAGCGGGAGATTATTCCGGGGAGCTGTTTTTT	CASSPAGDYSGELFF
-	TRBJ1-4	TRBV6-1	-	TGTGCCAGCAGTGAACAGGAAAAACTGTTTTTT	CASSEQEKLFF